This T cell receptor (beta chain) derives from a study of PD-L1 blockade in urothelial cancer. The data were produced by immunoSEQ multiplex PCR, yet TCRdb's version contains in-frame clones alone and is incomplete. The repertoire has about 87,000 clones, 80% to 85% of them found once; the top ten carry 2% to 2.5%. Specified time point: pretreatment peripheral blood. Germline loops: CDR1 MRHNA, CDR2 SNTAGT. The CDR3 covers 13 residues. Trimming cost V 6 bases and J 8 bases, with 13 bases left between them. This receptor was obtained from a man aged 55 to 70 with urothelial cancer. This rearrangement joins TRBV6-4 to TRBJ1-4, with D hard to call. The starting material was PBMCs, obtained around atezolizumab (anti-PD-L1) treatment. CDR3 DNA sequence: TGTGCCAGCAGGGTCCCGCACGGGGAAAAACTGTTTTTT. As protein: CASRVPHGEKLFF.